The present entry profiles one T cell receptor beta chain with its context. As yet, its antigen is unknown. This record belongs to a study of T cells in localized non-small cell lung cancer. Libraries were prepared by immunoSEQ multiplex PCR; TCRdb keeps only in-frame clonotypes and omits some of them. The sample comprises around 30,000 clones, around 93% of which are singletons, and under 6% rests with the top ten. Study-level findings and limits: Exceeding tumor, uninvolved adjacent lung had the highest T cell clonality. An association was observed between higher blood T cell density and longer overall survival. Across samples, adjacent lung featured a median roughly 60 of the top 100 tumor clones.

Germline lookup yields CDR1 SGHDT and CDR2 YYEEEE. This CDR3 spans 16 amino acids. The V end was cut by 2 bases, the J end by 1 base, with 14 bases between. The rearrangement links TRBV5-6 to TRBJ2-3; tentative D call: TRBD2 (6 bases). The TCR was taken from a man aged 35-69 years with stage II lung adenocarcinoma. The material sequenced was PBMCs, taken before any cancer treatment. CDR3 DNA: TGTGCCAGCAGCTTTCAAGGAGGGAGCGGCACAGATACGCAGTATTTT. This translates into CASSFQGGSGTDTQYF.